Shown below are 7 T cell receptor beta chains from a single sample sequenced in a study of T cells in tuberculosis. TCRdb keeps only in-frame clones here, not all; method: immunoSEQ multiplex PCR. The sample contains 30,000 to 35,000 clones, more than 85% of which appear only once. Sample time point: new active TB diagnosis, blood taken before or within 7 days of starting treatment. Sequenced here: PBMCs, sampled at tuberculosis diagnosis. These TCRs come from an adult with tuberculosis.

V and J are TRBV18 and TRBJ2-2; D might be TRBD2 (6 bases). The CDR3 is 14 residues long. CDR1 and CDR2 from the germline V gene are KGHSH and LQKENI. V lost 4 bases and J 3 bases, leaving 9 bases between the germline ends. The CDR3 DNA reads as TGTGCCAGCTCACGGGGGGAGCACACCGGGGAGCTGTTTTTT. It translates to CASSRGEHTGELFF.

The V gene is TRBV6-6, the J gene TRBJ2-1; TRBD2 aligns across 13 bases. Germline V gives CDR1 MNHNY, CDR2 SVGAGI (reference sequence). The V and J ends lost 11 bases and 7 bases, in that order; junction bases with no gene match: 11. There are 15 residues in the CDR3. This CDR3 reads CAGRTRTSGGNEQFF. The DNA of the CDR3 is TGTGCCGGCCGAACACGGACTAGCGGGGGAAATGAGCAGTTCTTC.

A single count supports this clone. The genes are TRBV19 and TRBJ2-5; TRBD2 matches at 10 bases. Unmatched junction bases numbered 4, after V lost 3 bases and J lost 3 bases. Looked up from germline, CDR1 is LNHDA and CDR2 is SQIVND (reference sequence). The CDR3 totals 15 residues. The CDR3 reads CASSMASGGKETQYF. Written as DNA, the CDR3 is TGTGCCAGTAGTATGGCTAGCGGGGGAAAAGAGACCCAGTACTTC. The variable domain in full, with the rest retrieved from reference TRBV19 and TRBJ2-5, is DGGITQSPKYLFRKEGQNVTLSCEQNLNHDAMYWYRQDPGQGLRLIYYSQIVNDFQKGDIAEGYSVSREKKESFPLTVTSAQKNPTAFYLCASSMASGGKETQYFGPGTRLLVL.

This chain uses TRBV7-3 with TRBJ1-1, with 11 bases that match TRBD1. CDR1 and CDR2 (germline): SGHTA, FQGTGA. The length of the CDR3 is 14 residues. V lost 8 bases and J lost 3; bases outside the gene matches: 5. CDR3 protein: CASARDRGDTEAFF. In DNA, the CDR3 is TGTGCCAGCGCCCGGGACAGGGGGGACACTGAAGCTTTCTTT.

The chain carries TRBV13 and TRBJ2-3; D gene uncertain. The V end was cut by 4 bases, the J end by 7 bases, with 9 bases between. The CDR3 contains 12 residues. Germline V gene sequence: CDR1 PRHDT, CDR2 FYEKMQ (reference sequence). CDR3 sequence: CASSSRVNTQYF. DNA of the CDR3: TGTGCCAGCAGCTCCCGGGTTAATACGCAGTATTTT.

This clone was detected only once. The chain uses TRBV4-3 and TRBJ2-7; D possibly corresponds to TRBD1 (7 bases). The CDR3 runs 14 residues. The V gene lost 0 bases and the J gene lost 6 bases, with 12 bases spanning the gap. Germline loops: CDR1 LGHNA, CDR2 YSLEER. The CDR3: CASSQDAQGGEQYF. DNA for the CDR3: TGCGCCAGCAGCCAAGATGCCCAGGGGGGCGAGCAGTACTTC.

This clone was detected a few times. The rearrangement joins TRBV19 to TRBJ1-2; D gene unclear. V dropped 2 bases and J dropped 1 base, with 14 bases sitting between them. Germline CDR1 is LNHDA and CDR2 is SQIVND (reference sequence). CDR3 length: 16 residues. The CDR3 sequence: CASSIYPTRGNYGYTF. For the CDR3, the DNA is TGTGCCAGTAGTATATACCCGACCCGAGGTAACTATGGCTACACCTTC.